The present T cell receptor beta chain was sequenced within a study of PD-1 blockade in classical Hodgkin lymphoma. Assay used: immunoSEQ multiplex PCR; TCRdb lists only in-frame clones, some missing. The table has around 13,000 clones, about 82% seen once. Time point in this sample: cycle 4 day 1 (C4D1), after about 6 weeks of nivolumab. All the patients suffered relapse after autologous stem cell transplantation, and brentuximab vedotin exposure differed. Best outcomes ranged across complete response, partial response and progressive disease. Findings of the study overall: What caused the repertoire differences, perhaps disease activity or prior therapy, remains undefined.

Germline values: CDR1 WNHNN, CDR2 SYGVQD (reference sequence). This CDR3 comprises 15 residues. Between the trimmed V and J ends, which lost 6 bases and 4 bases, there was a span of 16 bases. In regard to this clone: Its matching antigen is unknown.

The TCR originated in a human donor with classical Hodgkin lymphoma. V is TRBV10-1 and J is TRBJ1-5; D remains unclear. The sample in question was peripheral blood mononuclear cells (PBMCs), obtained before the fourth cycle of nivolumab. The DNA of the CDR3 is TGCGCCAGCAGCCACCTCAGGCCCGGGAATCAGCCCCAGCATTTT. It codes for CASSHLRPGNQPQHF.